The next 9 T cell receptor beta chains were all read from a single sample in a study of cytomegalovirus exposure and HLA in healthy donors. Vbeta (60) and Jbeta (13) primers were used in the PCR. Measured with immunoSEQ multiplex PCR; TCRdb has only the in-frame clones, and not every one. The repertoire holds 200,000 to 250,000 clones, with roughly 85% as singletons. Sequenced input: PBMCs. The receptors stem from a girl aged 2 to 9 in good health and CMV-seronegative.

Worth noting for this clone: The same CDR3 arises from other DNA sequences in this sample as well. The genes are TRBV5-6 and TRBJ2-4; tentatively, D is TRBD1 (5 bases). V was shortened by 1 base and J by 1 base, with 12 bases between the two germline ends. Germline lookup yields CDR1 SGHDT and CDR2 YYEEEE. This CDR3 spans 16 amino acids. This chain's CDR3 is CASSLSPGRAKNIQYF. CDR3 nucleotide sequence: TGTGCCAGCAGCTTGTCGCCAGGGCGGGCCAAAAACATTCAGTACTTC.

This chain's CDR3 is CASSLAEIFGTANYGYTF. In DNA form, the CDR3 reads TGCGCCAGCAGCTTGGCGGAAATATTTGGGACAGCTAACTATGGCTACACCTTC. The chain recombines TRBV5-1 with TRBJ1-2; 7 nucleotides align to TRBD1. The CDR3 runs to 18 residues. V dropped 0 bases and J dropped 0; count of bases not matched to a gene: 11. Germline CDR1 SGHRS, CDR2 YFSETQ.

The chain joins TRBV5-1 to TRBJ1-1; no reliable D call. CDR1 SGHRS and CDR2 YFSETQ come from the germline V gene. V lost 0 bases to trimming and J lost 6 bases, with 12 bases between them. This CDR3 has 14 amino acids. The CDR3 is CASSLVQEAAEAFF. The CDR3 bases are TGCGCCAGCAGCTTGGTGCAGGAAGCGGCTGAAGCTTTCTTT.

The CDR3 bases are TGCGCCAGCAGCTTGGATTGGGGCAGCGAGACCCAGTACTTC. Amino acids: CASSLDWGSETQYF. V is TRBV5-1 and J is TRBJ2-5; weak D call: TRBD1 (5 bases). The germline gives CDR1 SGHRS, CDR2 YFSETQ. V lost 0 bases, J lost 5 bases, and 11 bases lay in between. The CDR3 consists of 14 residues.

The CDR3 here is CASSSPTSAHTDTQYF. As DNA, the CDR3 is TGTGCCAGCAGTTCGCCGACTAGCGCCCACACAGATACGCAGTATTTT. The rearrangement uses TRBV28 and TRBJ2-3, with 8 nucleotides matching TRBD2. This CDR3 comprises 16 residues. V trimming: 4 bases; J trimming: 2 bases; junction bases outside the gene matches: 8. In germline, CDR1 is MDHEN, CDR2 SYDVKM.

This chain uses TRBV5-4 with TRBJ2-7; unclear D gene. The germline CDR1 and CDR2 sequences are SGHNT and YYREEE (reference sequence). CDR3 length equals 14 residues. V lost 0 bases and J lost 3, with 10 bases in between. The CDR3 sequence: CASSLESSGYEQYF. The CDR3 DNA reads as TGTGCCAGCAGCTTGGAGTCCTCCGGCTACGAGCAGTACTTC.

The chain has TRBV4-1 and TRBJ1-1; D not certain. This CDR3 spans 16 amino acids. Germline assignment: CDR1 MGHRA and CDR2 YSYEKL. V was clipped by 0 bases and J by 3 bases, with 14 bases between them. The CDR3 DNA sequence: TGCGCCAGCAGCCAAGAACTAGGATGGAGATACACTGAAGCTTTCTTT. Its protein product is CASSQELGWRYTEAFF.

The J gene is TRBJ1-6, the V gene TRBV9, with 9 bases matching TRBD1. The CDR3 spans 15 residues. Losses at the gene ends were 4 bases for V and 8 bases for J; bases not matched to a gene: 7. Germline V CDR1 and CDR2: SGDLS, YYNGEE. CDR3 in DNA: TGTGCCAGCAGCCCCCGCGGGACAGGGCATTCACCCCTCCACTTT. Translating it yields CASSPRGTGHSPLHF. The complete variable domain, with remaining parts taken from reference TRBV9 and TRBJ1-6, reads DSGVTQTPKHLITATGQRVTLRCSPRSGDLSVYWYQQSLDQGLQFLIQYYNGEERAKGNILERFSAQQFPDLHSELNLSSLELGDSALYFCASSPRGTGHSPLHFGNGTRLTVT.

The genes are TRBV10-1 and TRBJ2-2; the match to TRBD2 covers 7 bases. The germline CDR1 and CDR2 sequences are WNHNN and SYGVQD (reference sequence). The CDR3 totals 14 residues. Unmatched junction bases numbered 3, after V lost 4 bases and J lost 4 bases. The CDR3 coding sequence is TGCGCCAGCAGTGGGGAGGGGCGCACCGGGGAGCTGTTTTTT. As protein: CASSGEGRTGELFF.